This TCR beta chain was documented in a study of technical replicates of blood from several donors. CDR3 length equals 13 residues. The germline V gene encodes CDR1 MNHNS and CDR2 SASEGT. V lost 4 bases and J 2 bases, leaving 6 bases between the germline ends. Assay: immunoSEQ multiplex PCR; the TCRdb copy retains only in-frame clones and omits some. The repertoire holds tens of thousands of clones, with around 86% as singletons. The clonotype originates from a human donor in good health. Some clones in this sample may be carry-over from other donors' samples. Sequencing was carried out using PBMCs. The chain is built from TRBV6-1 and TRBJ2-1; perhaps TRBD2 as D (5 bases). In DNA form, the CDR3 reads TGTGCCAGCAGTGGGACTGCCTACAATGAGCAGTTCTTC. Its protein product is CASSGTAYNEQFF.